The 19 T cell receptor beta chains listed next were all sequenced from one sample in a study of shared clonotypes between healthy human individuals. Repertoires were generated with immunoSEQ multiplex PCR, while TCRdb's copy carries only in-frame clones and drops some. The sample contains about 2.3 million clones, approximately 95% of which appear only once. Sequenced sample: naive CD4+ T cells from PBMCs. Subset noted: CD45RA+ positively selected. The receptors come from a man aged 18 to 29 in good health. Some clones in this sample may be carry-over from other donors' samples.

Only one count was recorded for this clone. The genes are TRBV28 and TRBJ1-5, with 7 bases matching TRBD1. V lost 5 bases to trimming and J lost 1 base; unmatched junction nucleotides: 5. Germline V lookup: CDR1 MDHEN, CDR2 SYDVKM. There are 15 residues in the CDR3. CDR3 DNA sequence: TGTGCCAGCAGTCCCGGGACAGTAAGCAATCAGCCCCAGCATTTT. Protein sequence: CASSPGTVSNQPQHF.

This chain joins TRBV7-2 and TRBJ1-5; D not certain. V gave up 3 bases and J gave up 7 bases, with 10 bases separating them. The CDR3 has 13 residues. Germline values: CDR1 SGHTA, CDR2 FQGNSA. The CDR3 coding sequence is TGTGCCAGCAGCTTCGGGGATCCCCAGCCCCAGCATTTT. It encodes CASSFGDPQPQHF. Full variable domain (missing parts from reference TRBV7-2 and TRBJ1-5): GAGVSQSPSNKVTEKGKDVELRCDPISGHTALYWYRQSLGQGLEFLIYFQGNSAPDKSGLPSDRFSAERTGGSVSTLTIQRTQQEDSAVYLCASSFGDPQPQHFGDGTRLSIL.

The chain has TRBV28 and TRBJ2-7, with D possibly matching TRBD2 (5 bases). The CDR3 has 13 residues. Germline CDR1 reads MDHEN; CDR2 reads SYDVKM. Trimming took 5 bases from V and 1 from J, leaving 9 bases between them. This CDR3 reads CASSRRGSYEQYF. CDR3 sequence (DNA): TGTGCCAGCAGTCGGCGCGGGTCCTACGAGCAGTACTTC.

This rearrangement joins TRBV18 to TRBJ1-5; no definite D call. Germline V gene lookup returns CDR1 KGHSH and CDR2 LQKENI. V lost 3 bases and J lost 3, with 15 bases in between. The CDR3 covers 16 residues. The CDR3 DNA sequence: TGTGCCAGCTCACCTGTGGCAGACACGGTCAATCAGCCCCAGCATTTT. Protein: CASSPVADTVNQPQHF.

The chain uses TRBV28 and TRBJ2-7; 8 bases match TRBD1. The germline V gene encodes CDR1 MDHEN and CDR2 SYDVKM. This CDR3 spans 16 amino acids. V dropped 6 bases and J dropped 5; count of bases not matched to a gene: 15. As DNA, the CDR3 is TGTGCCAGCAGCCTTCCCGGACAGGGTAGGGGGAACGAGCAGTACTTC. This codes for CASSLPGQGRGNEQYF. Complete variable domain (other parts from reference TRBV28 and TRBJ2-7): DVKVTQSSRYLVKRTGEKVFLECVQDMDHENMFWYRQDPGLGLRLIYFSYDVKMKEKGDIPEGYSVSREKKERFSLILESASTNQTSMYLCASSLPGQGRGNEQYFGPGTRLTVT.

Concerning this clone itself: This same CDR3 is encoded by further DNA sequences in the sample. The rearrangement links TRBV5-1 to TRBJ2-1, with TRBD2 matching over 13 bases. J was trimmed by 3 bases and V by 5 bases; bases with no gene match: 5. This CDR3 comprises 16 residues. The germline V gene encodes CDR1 SGHRS and CDR2 YFSETQ. The CDR3 DNA reads as TGCGCCAGCAGTCCTCGACTAGCGGGAGGCTACAATGAGCAGTTCTTC. Translated: CASSPRLAGGYNEQFF.

The chain couples TRBV7-2 to TRBJ2-1; 11 bases are a match to TRBD1. Trimming removed 4 bases from V and 3 bases from J; junction bases left unmatched: 2. This CDR3 spans 15 amino acids. Germline V lookup: CDR1 SGHTA, CDR2 FQGNSA. The CDR3 DNA reads as TGTGCCAGCAGCTCGGACAGGGGGCACTACAATGAGCAGTTCTTC. It specifies CASSSDRGHYNEQFF. The full variable domain, rest sourced from reference TRBV7-2 and TRBJ2-1, is GAGVSQSPSNKVTEKGKDVELRCDPISGHTALYWYRQSLGQGLEFLIYFQGNSAPDKSGLPSDRFSAERTGGSVSTLTIQRTQQEDSAVYLCASSSDRGHYNEQFFGPGTRLTVL.

The gene calls are TRBV6-5 and TRBJ1-1, with no clear D. The CDR3 contains 13 residues. Deletions cut 6 bases from V and 7 bases from J, with 15 bases between. CDR1 MNHEY and CDR2 SVGAGI come from the germline V gene. CDR3 coding DNA: TGTGCCAGCAGGGGGAGTGTAGGGCTTGAAGCTTTCTTT. Its protein product is CASRGSVGLEAFF.

The chain joins TRBV6-6 to TRBJ2-3; the match to TRBD2 covers 8 bases. Germline V gene lookup returns CDR1 MNHNY and CDR2 SVGAGI (reference sequence). The CDR3 runs 16 residues. Germline trimming cut 6 bases from V and 1 base from J; bases unmatched to any gene: 9. The CDR3 spells CASSPQDGRGTDTQYF. The CDR3 DNA sequence: TGTGCCAGCAGCCCACAGGACGGGAGGGGCACAGATACGCAGTATTTT.

The chain recombines TRBV6-5 with TRBJ2-7; 10 bases match TRBD2. Germline-derived CDR1 and CDR2 are MNHEY and SVGAGI. Losses at the gene ends were 7 bases for V and 2 bases for J; bases not matched to a gene: 5. The CDR3 has 14 amino acids. The CDR3 nucleotides read TGTGCCAGCAAGACTAGCGGGTCGACCTACGAGCAGTACTTC. Its protein product is CASKTSGSTYEQYF.

The genes are TRBV28 and TRBJ2-2, with D unclear. V shed 7 bases and J shed 1 base, with 10 bases lying between them. CDR1 MDHEN and CDR2 SYDVKM come from the germline V gene. There are 14 residues in the CDR3. The CDR3 DNA follows: TGTGCCAGCAACGCGGACCTGAACACCGGGGAGCTGTTTTTT. This encodes CASNADLNTGELFF.

V usage is TRBV4-2 and J usage is TRBJ1-5; TRBD1 aligns across 10 bases. The CDR3 covers 13 residues. Germline V gives CDR1 LGHNA, CDR2 YNFKEQ. V lost 4 bases to trimming and J lost 16 bases; unmatched junction nucleotides: 10. CDR3 amino acids: CASSPTSGTGEHF. The CDR3 region has the DNA TGTGCCAGCAGCCCGACATCCGGGACAGGGGAACATTTT.

The rearrangement uses TRBV7-9 and TRBJ2-5, with 8 bases matching TRBD1. Trimming at V came to 5 bases and at J to 4 bases, leaving 3 bases not matched to a gene. The CDR3 is 13 residues long. Germline CDR1 SEHNR, CDR2 FQNEAQ (reference sequence). DNA of the CDR3: TGTGCCAGCAGCACAGACAGGGGAGAGACCCAGTACTTC. Protein sequence: CASSTDRGETQYF.

The chain carries TRBV9 and TRBJ1-1; D possibly corresponds to TRBD1 (5 bases). Trimming shortened V by 3 bases and J by 1 base, and 16 bases separated the two germline ends. The CDR3 sequence is 16 residues long. Germline assignment: CDR1 SGDLS and CDR2 YYNGEE. CDR3 DNA: TGTGCCAGCAGCGCCTCCCGTCGCGGGGGGAACACTGAAGCTTTCTTT. Translating gives CASSASRRGGNTEAFF.

J is TRBJ2-7 and V is TRBV5-1, with 11 bases fitting TRBD2. With 2 bases clipped from V and 3 bases from J, the junction kept 10 bases outside the gene matches. CDR3 length equals 17 residues. CDR1 and CDR2 (germline): SGHRS, YFSETQ. The CDR3 DNA follows: TGCGCCAGCAGCTTATTAACCGGGACTAGCGGTTACTACGAGCAGTACTTC. As protein: CASSLLTGTSGYYEQYF.

DNA for the CDR3: TGTGCCAGTAGATCTCGGGCAACAACTAATGAAAAACTGTTTTTT. Its translation: CASRSRATTNEKLFF. The gene calls are TRBV19 and TRBJ1-4, with D unresolved. The germline gives CDR1 LNHDA, CDR2 SQIVND (reference sequence). Between the trimmed V and J ends, which lost 6 bases and 0 bases, there was a span of 11 bases. The CDR3 sequence is 15 residues long.

CDR3 in DNA: TGTGCCAGCAGTTTGTATGGGACTCCCCAGCATTTT. Translation: CASSLYGTPQHF. The chain recombines TRBV28 with TRBJ1-5; D is possibly TRBD1 (5 bases). Germline V CDR1 and CDR2: MDHEN, SYDVKM. The V and J ends lost 3 bases and 10 bases respectively, with 10 bases between them. CDR3 length: 12 residues.

This clone was recorded once. The chain couples TRBV5-4 to TRBJ1-2, with D tentatively TRBD1 (6 bases). The CDR3 has 13 residues. V lost 0 bases, J lost 5 bases, and 8 bases lay in between. CDR1 is SGHNT and CDR2 is YYREEE in the germline V gene (reference sequence). The DNA for the CDR3 is TGTGCCAGCAGCTTGGTAACAGGGTATGGCTACACCTTC. The encoded protein is CASSLVTGYGYTF.

The count of this clone is one. The rearrangement links TRBV4-1 to TRBJ1-2; D unresolved. This CDR3 comprises 13 residues. The V and J ends lost 0 bases and 8 bases respectively, with 10 bases between them. CDR1 is MGHRA and CDR2 is YSYEKL in the germline V gene. The CDR3 nucleotides are TGCGCCAGCAGCCAAGACCAATCATGGGGCTACACCTTC. This gives the protein CASSQDQSWGYTF.